A selection of T cell receptor beta chains follows, all from one sample in a study of CD8 T cells in ankylosing spondylitis. TCRdb ran MiXCR on the 5' RACE reads and lists one entry per CDR3 protein. Among 200,000 to 300,000 distinct CDR3 sequences, about 9.1% were seen once, and the ten largest hold 6.8%. The sequencing sample was made of blood, either unsorted or a sorted T cell fraction (not recorded which). These receptors all stem from a male donor with ankylosing spondylitis or in good health (not recorded which). CDR3s leave out the opening cysteine and the closing phenylalanine or tryptophan.

v_call: TRBV20-1; j_call: TRBJ2-7; cdr3_aa: SARDEGGLYEQY
v_call: TRBV12-3/TRBV12-4; j_call: TRBJ2-3; cdr3_aa: ASSGASLDTQY
v_call: TRBV20-1; j_call: TRBJ2-3; cdr3_aa: SARGQTQY
v_call: TRBV4-3; j_call: TRBJ1-1; cdr3_aa: ASSPQPTGFDTEAF
v_call: TRBV29-1; j_call: TRBJ2-1; cdr3_aa: SVEGVAGSSYNEQF
v_call: TRBV7-2; j_call: TRBJ1-1; cdr3_aa: ASRIVGGNTEAF
v_call: TRBV29-1; j_call: TRBJ2-7; cdr3_aa: SVGRGTGKNEQY
v_call: TRBV7-6; j_call: TRBJ2-3; cdr3_aa: ASSLGGGASTDTQY
v_call: TRBV7-9; j_call: TRBJ2-1; cdr3_aa: ASSAPGQGIRYEQF
v_call: TRBV29-1; j_call: TRBJ2-1; cdr3_aa: SVDRGRALYEQF
v_call: TRBV21-1; j_call: TRBJ1-2; cdr3_aa: ASSRPRGFNYGYT
v_call: TRBV4-2; j_call: TRBJ2-1; cdr3_aa: ASSQWSSGGANEQF
v_call: TRBV20-1; j_call: TRBJ2-7; cdr3_aa: SARVAATYEQY
v_call: TRBV5-1; j_call: TRBJ1-2; cdr3_aa: ASSLAGQGNYGYT
v_call: TRBV5-1; j_call: TRBJ2-7; cdr3_aa: ASSLPQGGKYEQY
v_call: TRBV4-3; j_call: TRBJ1-2; cdr3_aa: ASSQDQGPNYGYT
v_call: TRBV6-1; j_call: TRBJ1-3; cdr3_aa: ARTHGDSGNTIY
v_call: TRBV19; j_call: TRBJ1-6; cdr3_aa: ASRTGTDNSPLH
v_call: TRBV7-2; j_call: TRBJ1-5; cdr3_aa: ASTLGSNQPQH
v_call: TRBV20-1; j_call: TRBJ1-1; cdr3_aa: SAGATFTEAF
v_call: TRBV7-9; j_call: TRBJ2-1; cdr3_aa: ASSLGPTEQF
v_call: TRBV29-1; j_call: TRBJ2-7; cdr3_aa: SVVTGTSWEQY